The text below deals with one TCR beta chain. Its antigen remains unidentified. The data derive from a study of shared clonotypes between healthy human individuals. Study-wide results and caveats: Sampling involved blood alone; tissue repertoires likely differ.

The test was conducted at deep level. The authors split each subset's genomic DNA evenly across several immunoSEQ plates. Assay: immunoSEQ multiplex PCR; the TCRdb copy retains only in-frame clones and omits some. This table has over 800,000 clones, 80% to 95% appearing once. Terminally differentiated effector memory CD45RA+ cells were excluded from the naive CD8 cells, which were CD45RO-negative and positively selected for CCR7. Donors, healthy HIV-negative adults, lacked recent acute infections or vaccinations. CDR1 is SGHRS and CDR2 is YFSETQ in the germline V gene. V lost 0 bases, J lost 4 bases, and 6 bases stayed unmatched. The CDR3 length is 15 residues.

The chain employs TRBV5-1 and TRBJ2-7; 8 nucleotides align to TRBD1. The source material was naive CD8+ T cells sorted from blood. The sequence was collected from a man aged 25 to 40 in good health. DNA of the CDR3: TGCGCCAGCAGCTTGGGGGCAGGGGGCTATTACGAGCAGTACTTC. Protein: CASSLGAGGYYEQYF. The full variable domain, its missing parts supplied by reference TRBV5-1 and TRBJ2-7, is KAGVTQTPRYLIKTRGQQVTLSCSPISGHRSVSWYQQTPGQGLQFLFEYFSETQRNKGNFPGRFSGRQFSNSRSEMNVSTLELGDSALYLCASSLGAGGYYEQYFGPGTRLTVT.